One sample yielded the 24 T cell receptor beta chains listed below, sequenced in a study of CXCR3-negative and CXCR3-positive naive CD8 T cells. No antigen has been assigned to these receptors. Study-level results: Compared with CXCR3-negative naive cells, CXCR3-positive naive cells showed more hydrophobic TRB CDR3s.

With UMI labels, 5' RACE was used to prepare the TRB cDNA libraries. TCRdb re-called the 5' RACE reads; every CDR3 protein appears as one record, without DNA. The sample data list approximately 130,000 distinct CDR3 sequences. Source material: naive CXCR3+ CD8+ T cells from blood. Subset meaning: CD45RO-CCR7+CD27+CD95- naive CD8+ T cells expressing CXCR3 (TNR3+). The receptor source for this set is a human donor in good health. Some clones in this sample may be carry-over from other donors' samples.

This rearrangement joins TRBV4-3 to TRBJ2-2; with no DNA, the TCRdb D assignment of TRBD1 cannot be verified. There are 20 residues in the CDR3. Germline assignment: CDR1 LGHNA and CDR2 YSLEER. This chain's CDR3 is CASSQDLHRVEILGTGELFF.

The genes are TRBV28 and TRBJ2-7; TCRdb selects TRBD2, and the lack of DNA leaves this call unchecked. This CDR3 comprises 13 residues. Germline V gene lookup returns CDR1 MDHEN and CDR2 SYDVKM. The CDR3 protein is CASSSRLSYEQYF.

The V and J genes are TRBV5-1 and TRBJ2-1; TCRdb proposes TRBD1, but this gene call is untestable without DNA. Germline assignment: CDR1 SGHRS and CDR2 YFSETQ. The CDR3 runs to 15 residues. The CDR3 reads CASSLADRAPDEQFF. The whole variable domain, remainder taken from reference TRBV5-1 and TRBJ2-1, is KAGVTQTPRYLIKTRGQQVTLSCSPISGHRSVSWYQQTPGQGLQFLFEYFSETQRNKGNFPGRFSGRQFSNSRSEMNVSTLELGDSALYLCASSLADRAPDEQFFGPGTRLTVL.

The J gene is TRBJ2-3, the V gene TRBV4-1; the TCRdb D gene call, TRBD1, has no DNA to confirm it. The CDR3 covers 16 residues. Germline V CDR1 and CDR2: MGHRA, YSYEKL. CDR3 residues: CASSQEEGVTTDTQYF.

This chain uses TRBV12-3 or TRBV12-4 with TRBJ1-2; TCRdb's D gene call, TRBD1, goes unchecked for lack of DNA. The length of the CDR3 is 16 residues. CDR3 sequence: CASSLQVPVVNYGYTF.

The rearrangement uses TRBV5-1 and TRBJ1-3; the TRBD1 assignment by TCRdb is unverifiable without DNA. Germline values: CDR1 SGHRS, CDR2 YFSETQ. The length of the CDR3 is 16 residues. The CDR3 loop reads CASSPMTGHDGDTIYF.

CDR3 sequence reads: CASSLDDTNEKLFF. The rearrangement links TRBV7-9 to TRBJ1-4. Germline CDR1 and CDR2: SEHNR and FQNEAQ (reference sequence). This CDR3 has 14 amino acids.

The CDR3 loop reads CASSPETGGDTEAFF. The chain joins TRBV18 to TRBJ1-1; TCRdb's D gene call, TRBD1, goes unchecked for lack of DNA. The CDR3 sequence is 15 residues long. CDR1 is KGHSH and CDR2 is LQKENI in the germline V gene. Variable domain in full (rest from reference TRBV18 and TRBJ1-1): NAGVMQNPRHLVRRRGQEARLRCSPMKGHSHVYWYRQLPEEGLKFMVYLQKENIIDESGMPKERFSAEFPKEGPSILRIQQVVRGDSAAYFCASSPETGGDTEAFFGQGTRLTVV.

This chain joins TRBV7-9 and TRBJ2-7. Per the germline V gene, CDR1 is SEHNR and CDR2 is FQNEAQ (reference sequence). The CDR3 has 12 residues. The CDR3 is CASSLGFYEQYF.

The chain employs TRBV9 and TRBJ2-7; the D call of TRBD1 rests on TCRdb alone, since no DNA is present to check it. Germline-derived CDR1 and CDR2 are SGDLS and YYNGEE. This CDR3 is 16 amino acids long. This chain's CDR3 is CASSSQIDRPTYEQYF.

V and J are TRBV7-8 and TRBJ2-1; TCRdb's D call of TRBD2 is untestable without DNA. The CDR3 loop spans 16 amino acids. Germline-derived CDR1 and CDR2 are SGHVS and FQNEAQ. This CDR3 reads CASSLEGTSVYNEQFF.

The chain combines TRBV28 with TRBJ2-4; TCRdb calls TRBD1, which cannot be checked without DNA. This CDR3 region has 16 residues. Per the germline V gene, CDR1 is MDHEN and CDR2 is SYDVKM. CDR3 protein: CASSPRTGGPKNIQYF.

The rearrangement uses TRBV6-4 and TRBJ1-1. This CDR3 comprises 13 residues. Germline lookup yields CDR1 MRHNA and CDR2 SNTAGT. CDR3 amino acids: CASSDSASTEAFF.

The gene calls are TRBV7-3 and TRBJ2-7; absent DNA, TCRdb's TRBD1 call cannot be checked. Germline assignment: CDR1 SGHTA and CDR2 FQGTGA. This CDR3 is built from 12 residues. CDR3 sequence: CASSEGADEQYF.

This chain links TRBV13 with TRBJ2-7. Germline V gene data show CDR1 as PRHDT and CDR2 as FYEKMQ (reference sequence). The CDR3 sequence is 13 residues long. CDR3: CASSVDRSYEQYF.

The chain carries TRBV14 and TRBJ1-2. Per the germline V gene, CDR1 is SGHDN and CDR2 is FVKESK. The length of the CDR3 is 13 residues. The CDR3 region is CASSHGPDWGYTF.

This sequence joins TRBV6-2 or TRBV6-3 and TRBJ2-3; TCRdb outputs TRBD2, but without DNA this stays unchecked. The CDR3 runs 15 residues. Germline V gene data show CDR1 as MNHEY and CDR2 as SVGEGT. Here the CDR3 reads CASSYAGLLTDTQYF.

The chain combines TRBV4-2 with TRBJ1-2. The CDR3 sequence is 11 residues long. From germline, CDR1 is LGHNA and CDR2 YNFKEQ. This chain's CDR3 is CASSQGSGYTF.

This sequence joins TRBV7-3 and TRBJ2-1; with no DNA, the TCRdb D assignment of TRBD2 cannot be verified. Germline V gene sequence: CDR1 SGHTA, CDR2 FQGTGA. This CDR3 region has 15 residues. The CDR3 is CASSLTGTFGNEQFF.

CDR3 loop: CASSPDKYEQYF. The genes are TRBV28 and TRBJ2-7. Per germline, CDR1 MDHEN and CDR2 SYDVKM. The length of the CDR3 is 12 residues.

The chain's CDR3 is CAILAGGPGDTQYF. The V call is TRBV25-1, the J call TRBJ2-3; lacking DNA, the TRBD2 call made by TCRdb goes unchecked. CDR1 and CDR2 from the germline V gene are MGHDK and SYGVNS. This CDR3 comprises 14 residues.

The genes are TRBV29-1 and TRBJ1-1. The CDR3 runs 12 residues. Looked up from germline, CDR1 is SQVTM and CDR2 is ANQGSEA. Here the CDR3 reads CSVEGYSPEAFF.

The rearrangement links TRBV11-1 to TRBJ2-1; TCRdb's D call, TRBD1, is unchecked because there is no DNA. The CDR3 totals 12 residues. Germline-derived CDR1 and CDR2 are SGHAT and FQDESV (reference sequence). This CDR3 reads CASRGRGNEQFF.

V usage is TRBV7-9 and J usage is TRBJ1-1. The CDR3 is made up of 15 amino acids. Germline V gene data show CDR1 as SEHNR and CDR2 as FQNEAQ (reference sequence). CDR3 sequence: CASSLLIGINTEAFF.